The TCR beta chain under discussion was sequenced for a study of CD8 T cells in ankylosing spondylitis. General study results and limits: Matched ankylosing spondylitis synovial fluid reportedly showed significant enrichment of disease-linked clones.

This clonotype was seen a handful of times. The target antigen is unknown. A single record per CDR3 protein comes from TCRdb applying MiXCR to the 5' RACE reads. The sample lists tens of thousands of distinct CDR3 sequences; roughly 30% were seen once. Trimming shortened V by 4 bases and J by 5 bases, and 15 bases separated the two germline ends. Germline V CDR1 and CDR2: SGHRS, YFSETQ. This CDR3 has 14 amino acids. Sample: blood, either unsorted or a sorted T cell fraction (not recorded which). The origin of this receptor is a male donor with ankylosing spondylitis or in good health (not recorded which). The chain uses TRBV5-1 and TRBJ1-2; D may be TRBD1 (5 bases). The CDR3 DNA sequence: TGCGCCAGCAGCGACAAGGGGACTGGTTATGGCTACACCTTC. It specifies CASSDKGTGYGYTF.